The 10 T cell receptor beta chains below were found in one sample sequenced in a study of cytomegalovirus exposure and HLA in healthy donors. Use of 60 Vbeta and 13 Jbeta primers characterized the PCR. The data were produced by immunoSEQ multiplex PCR, yet TCRdb's version contains in-frame clones alone and is incomplete. Of some 240,000 clones in the sample, 78% were seen once. The sample consisted of PBMCs. These receptors were taken from a male donor in good health and CMV-seronegative.

This clone was found once. The chain links TRBV14 to TRBJ1-6; TRBD1 agrees at 9 bases. Germline trimming cut 0 bases from V and 5 bases from J; bases unmatched to any gene: 8. Germline values: CDR1 SGHDN, CDR2 FVKESK. The CDR3 consists of 18 residues. CDR3 sequence reads: CASSQDLRRTGDNSPLHF. DNA for the CDR3: TGTGCCAGCAGCCAAGATTTGAGGAGGACAGGGGATAATTCACCCCTCCACTTT.

This clone was recorded a few times. The chain is built from TRBV28 and TRBJ1-1; D possibly corresponds to TRBD1 (5 bases). This CDR3 contains 12 residues. The germline V and J ends were trimmed by 4 bases and 9 bases, with 12 bases remaining between them. From germline, CDR1 is MDHEN and CDR2 SYDVKM. The CDR3 coding sequence is TGTGCCAGCAGTTCCTTGGGGCAGAAAGCTTTCTTT. It encodes CASSSLGQKAFF.

This sequence joins TRBV14 and TRBJ2-1, with TRBD2 matching over 8 bases. Germline loops: CDR1 SGHDN, CDR2 FVKESK. J was trimmed by 6 bases and V by 1 base; bases with no gene match: 5. The length of the CDR3 is 15 residues. CDR3 residues: CASSQGASGLNEQFF. Here the CDR3 DNA reads TGTGCCAGCAGCCAAGGAGCTAGCGGGCTCAATGAGCAGTTCTTC.

The gene calls are TRBV19 and TRBJ2-1; D is uncertain. Germline values: CDR1 LNHDA, CDR2 SQIVND (reference sequence). V was trimmed by 7 bases and J by 4 bases, leaving 17 bases between them. CDR3 length equals 15 residues. CDR3 protein: CASTVWATSYNEQFF. The CDR3 nucleotides read TGTGCCAGTACAGTTTGGGCTACTTCGTACAATGAGCAGTTCTTC.

The CDR3: CASSYRPQVPGNTIYF. CDR3 sequence (DNA): TGTGCCAGCTCATATCGGCCACAGGTACCTGGAAACACCATATATTTT. The chain uses TRBV18 and TRBJ1-3; the D gene is possibly TRBD1 (5 bases). CDR1 is KGHSH and CDR2 is LQKENI in the germline V gene. The V end lost 5 bases, the J end lost 2 bases, and 16 bases lay between the germline ends. The CDR3 loop spans 16 amino acids.

This clone was recorded only once. The chain is built from TRBV7-9 and TRBJ1-1, with a weak D call TRBD1 (5 bases). Between the trimmed V and J ends, which lost 5 bases and 1 base, there was a span of 11 bases. Looked up from germline, CDR1 is SEHNR and CDR2 is FQNEAQ (reference sequence). The CDR3 spans 14 residues. The CDR3 DNA reads TGTGCCAGCAGCGTAGGCCAGGGGAACACTGAAGCTTTCTTT. It yields the protein CASSVGQGNTEAFF. Looking up the rest from reference TRBV7-9 and TRBJ1-1 gives the full variable domain: DTGVSQNPRHKITKRGQNVTFRCDPISEHNRLYWYRQTLGQGPEFLTYFQNEAQLEKSRLLSDRFSAERPKGSFSTLEIQRTEQGDSAMYLCASSVGQGNTEAFFGQGTRLTVV.

The chain uses TRBV19 and TRBJ2-2, with 8 bases that match TRBD2. V trimming: 5 bases; J trimming: 3 bases; junction bases outside the gene matches: 5. The CDR3 covers 15 residues. CDR1 is LNHDA, CDR2 SQIVND, per germline (reference sequence). The CDR3 region is CASSLSGTYTGELFF. CDR3 sequence (DNA): TGTGCCAGTAGTCTTAGCGGGACCTACACCGGGGAGCTGTTTTTT.

Comments on this clone: This same CDR3 is encoded by further DNA sequences in the sample. The J gene is TRBJ2-7, the V gene TRBV6-5, with TRBD1 identical over 12 bases. The CDR3 is made up of 14 amino acids. CDR1 and CDR2 from the germline V gene are MNHEY and SVGAGI. The junction had 4 bases not matched to a gene; V was cut back by 6 bases and J by 4 bases. This chain's CDR3 is CASRPGQGAYEQYF. In DNA form, the CDR3 reads TGTGCCAGCAGACCGGGACAGGGGGCTTACGAGCAGTACTTC.

The rearrangement joins TRBV14 to TRBJ2-1; TRBD2 aligns across 7 bases. The germline gives CDR1 SGHDN, CDR2 FVKESK. The CDR3 spans 17 residues. V was clipped by 4 bases and J by 4 bases; unmatched bases: 13. The CDR3 sequence is CASSPARQLASYNEQFF. CDR3 in DNA: TGTGCCAGCAGCCCAGCCCGGCAACTAGCGTCGTACAATGAGCAGTTCTTC. Complete variable domain (other parts from reference TRBV14 and TRBJ2-1): EAGVTQFPSHSVIEKGQTVTLRCDPISGHDNLYWYRRVMGKEIKFLLHFVKESKQDESGMPNNRFLAERTGGTYSTLKVQPAELEDSGVYFCASSPARQLASYNEQFFGPGTRLTVL.

The J gene is TRBJ1-2, the V gene TRBV13, with D possibly being TRBD1 (5 bases). The CDR3 consists of 13 residues. CDR1 and CDR2 from the germline V gene are PRHDT and FYEKMQ (reference sequence). V was cut by 5 bases and J by 1 base, with 8 bases left in between. CDR3 residues: CASSLDSNYGYTF. CDR3 DNA sequence: TGTGCCAGCAGCCTAGACAGTAACTATGGCTACACCTTC. The full variable domain, its missing parts supplied by reference TRBV13 and TRBJ1-2, is AAGVIQSPRHLIKEKRETATLKCYPIPRHDTVYWYQQGPGQDPQFLISFYEKMQSDKGSIPDRFSAQQFSDYHSELNMSSLELGDSALYFCASSLDSNYGYTFGSGTRLTVV.